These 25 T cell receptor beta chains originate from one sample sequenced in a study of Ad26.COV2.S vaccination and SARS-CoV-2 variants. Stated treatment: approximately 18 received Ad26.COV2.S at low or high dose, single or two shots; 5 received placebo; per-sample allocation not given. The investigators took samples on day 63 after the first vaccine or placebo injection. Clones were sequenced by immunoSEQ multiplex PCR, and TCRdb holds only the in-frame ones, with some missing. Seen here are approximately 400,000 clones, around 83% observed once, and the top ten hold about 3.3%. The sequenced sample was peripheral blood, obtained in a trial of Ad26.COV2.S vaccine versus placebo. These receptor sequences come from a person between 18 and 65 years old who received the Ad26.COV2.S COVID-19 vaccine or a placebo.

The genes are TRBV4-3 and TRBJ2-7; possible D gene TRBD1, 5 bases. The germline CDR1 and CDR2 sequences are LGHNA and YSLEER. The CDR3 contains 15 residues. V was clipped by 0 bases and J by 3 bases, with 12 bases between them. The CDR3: CASSQDRDRLYEQYF. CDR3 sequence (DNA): TGCGCCAGCAGCCAAGATCGCGACAGACTCTACGAGCAGTACTTC.

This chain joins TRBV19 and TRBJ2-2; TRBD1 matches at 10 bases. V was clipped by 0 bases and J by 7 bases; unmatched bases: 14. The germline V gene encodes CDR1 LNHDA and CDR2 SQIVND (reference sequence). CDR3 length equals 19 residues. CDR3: CASSIDSRQGARGIGELFF. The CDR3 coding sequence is TGTGCCAGTAGTATAGATTCGAGACAGGGGGCAAGGGGAATCGGGGAGCTGTTTTTT.

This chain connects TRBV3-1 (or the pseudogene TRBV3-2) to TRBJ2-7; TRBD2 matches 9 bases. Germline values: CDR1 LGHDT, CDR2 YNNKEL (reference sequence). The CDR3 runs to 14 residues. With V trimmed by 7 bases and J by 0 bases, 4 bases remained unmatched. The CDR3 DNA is TGTGCCAGCAAAGCTAGCGGGGCCTCCTACGAGCAGTACTTC. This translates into CASKASGASYEQYF.

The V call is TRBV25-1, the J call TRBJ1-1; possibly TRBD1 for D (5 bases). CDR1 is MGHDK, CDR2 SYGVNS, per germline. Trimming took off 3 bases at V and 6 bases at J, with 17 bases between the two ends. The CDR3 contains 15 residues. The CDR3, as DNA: TGTGCCAGCAGTGATCGTTTGTGGGGGAGAGCTGAAGCTTTCTTT. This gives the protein CASSDRLWGRAEAFF.

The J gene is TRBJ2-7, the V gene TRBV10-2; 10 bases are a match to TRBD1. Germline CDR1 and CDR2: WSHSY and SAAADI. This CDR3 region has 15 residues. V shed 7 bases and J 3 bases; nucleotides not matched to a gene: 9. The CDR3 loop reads CASNKAGQGGYEQYF. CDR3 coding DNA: TGCGCCAGCAATAAAGCCGGACAGGGGGGCTACGAGCAGTACTTC.

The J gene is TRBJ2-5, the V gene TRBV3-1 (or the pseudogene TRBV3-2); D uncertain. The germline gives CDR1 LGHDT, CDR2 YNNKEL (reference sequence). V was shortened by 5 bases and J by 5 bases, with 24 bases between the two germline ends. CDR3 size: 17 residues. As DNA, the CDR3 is TGTGCCAGCAGCACTCCGACGGCCCGGTCAGTCCAGGAGACCCAGTACTTC. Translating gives CASSTPTARSVQETQYF.

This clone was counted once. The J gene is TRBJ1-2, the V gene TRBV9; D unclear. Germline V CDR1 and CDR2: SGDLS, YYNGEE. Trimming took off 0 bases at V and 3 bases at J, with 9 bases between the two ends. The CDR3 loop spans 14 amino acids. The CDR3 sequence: CASSVDPGHYGYTF. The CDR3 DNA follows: TGTGCCAGCAGCGTAGATCCAGGTCACTATGGCTACACCTTC.

The CDR3 here is CASSVGGTDYGYTF. The CDR3 region has the DNA TGTGCCAGTAGTGTCGGCGGGACGGATTATGGCTACACCTTC. The V and J genes are TRBV19 and TRBJ1-2; tentatively, D is TRBD1 (5 bases). The CDR3 extends over 14 amino acids. CDR1 is LNHDA and CDR2 is SQIVND in the germline V gene (reference sequence). The ends were cut back, 5 bases at V and 5 bases at J, with 15 bases in the middle.

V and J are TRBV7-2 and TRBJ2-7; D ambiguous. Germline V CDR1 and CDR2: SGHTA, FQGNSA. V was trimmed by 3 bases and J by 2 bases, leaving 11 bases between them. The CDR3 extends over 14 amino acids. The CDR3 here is CASSFAASPYEQYF. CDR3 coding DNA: TGTGCCAGCAGCTTCGCGGCGAGTCCCTACGAGCAGTACTTC.

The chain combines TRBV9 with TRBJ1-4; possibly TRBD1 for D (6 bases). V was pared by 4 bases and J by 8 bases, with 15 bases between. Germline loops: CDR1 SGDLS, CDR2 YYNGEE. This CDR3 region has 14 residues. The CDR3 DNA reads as TGTGCCAGCAGCACACAGGGTCATTTCGAAAAACTGTTTTTT. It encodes CASSTQGHFEKLFF.

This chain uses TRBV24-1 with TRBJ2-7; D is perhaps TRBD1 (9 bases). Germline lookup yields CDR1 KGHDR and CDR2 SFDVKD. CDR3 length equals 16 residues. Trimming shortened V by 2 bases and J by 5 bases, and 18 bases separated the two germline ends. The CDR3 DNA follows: TGTGCCACCAGTGATTCGGGGGGGACAGGGATGAACGAGCAGTACTTC. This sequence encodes CATSDSGGTGMNEQYF.

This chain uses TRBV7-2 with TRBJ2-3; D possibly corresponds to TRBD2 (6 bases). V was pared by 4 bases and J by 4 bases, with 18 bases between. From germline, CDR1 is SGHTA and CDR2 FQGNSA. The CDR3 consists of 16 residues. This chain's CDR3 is CASSSDGTFVSDTQYF. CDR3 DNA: TGTGCCAGCAGCTCAGACGGGACTTTCGTGTCAGATACGCAGTATTTT.

The CDR3 DNA follows: TGTGCCAGCTCCAGGGACAGCCGCACTTACACGAACACTGAAGCTTTCTTT. It specifies CASSRDSRTYTNTEAFF. This chain links TRBV18 with TRBJ1-1, with 7 bases lining up with TRBD1. Germline V gene lookup returns CDR1 KGHSH and CDR2 LQKENI. This CDR3 has 17 amino acids. V gave up 6 bases and J gave up 1 base; unmatched junction bases: 14.

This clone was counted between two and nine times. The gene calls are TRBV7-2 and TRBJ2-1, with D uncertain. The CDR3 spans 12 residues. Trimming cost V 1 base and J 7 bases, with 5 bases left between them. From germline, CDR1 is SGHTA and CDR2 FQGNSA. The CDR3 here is CASSLVGNEQFF. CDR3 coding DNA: TGTGCCAGCAGCTTAGTGGGGAATGAGCAGTTCTTC.

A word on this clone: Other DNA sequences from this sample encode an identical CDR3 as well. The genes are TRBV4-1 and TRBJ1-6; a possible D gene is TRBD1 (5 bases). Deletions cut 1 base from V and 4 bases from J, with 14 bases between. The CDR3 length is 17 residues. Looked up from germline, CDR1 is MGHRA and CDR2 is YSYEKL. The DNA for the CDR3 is TGCGCCAGCAGCCAAGTTTCGGGGGGGTCGTATAATTCACCCCTCCACTTT. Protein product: CASSQVSGGSYNSPLHF.

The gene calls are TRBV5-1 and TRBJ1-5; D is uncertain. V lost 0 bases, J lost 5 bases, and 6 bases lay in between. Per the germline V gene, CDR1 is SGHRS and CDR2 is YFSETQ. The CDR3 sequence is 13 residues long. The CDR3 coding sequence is TGCGCCAGCAGCTTGGCGTGGGATCAGCCCCAGCATTTT. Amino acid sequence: CASSLAWDQPQHF.

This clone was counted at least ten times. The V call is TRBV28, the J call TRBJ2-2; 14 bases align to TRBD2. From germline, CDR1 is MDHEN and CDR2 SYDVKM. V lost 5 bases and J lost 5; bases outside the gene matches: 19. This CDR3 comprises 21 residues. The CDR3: CASSSLPGLAGVGKTTGELFF. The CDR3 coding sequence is TGTGCCAGCAGTAGCCTCCCGGGACTAGCGGGAGTAGGGAAGACAACCGGGGAGCTGTTTTTT.

The CDR3 here is CASRALQGAADTQYF. CDR3 nucleotides: TGTGCCAGCAGAGCTCTACAGGGGGCTGCAGATACGCAGTATTTT. The chain links TRBV7-9 to TRBJ2-3; 9 bases match TRBD1. CDR3 size: 15 residues. Germline loops: CDR1 SEHNR, CDR2 FQNEAQ (reference sequence). Germline trimming cut 6 bases from V and 4 bases from J; bases unmatched to any gene: 8.

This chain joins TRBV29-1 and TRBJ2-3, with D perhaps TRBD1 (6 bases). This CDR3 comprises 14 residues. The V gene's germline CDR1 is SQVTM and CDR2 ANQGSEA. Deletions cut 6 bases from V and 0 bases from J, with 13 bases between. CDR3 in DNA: TGCAGCGTCTCCAGGGGCTCTAGCACAGATACGCAGTATTTT. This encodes CSVSRGSSTDTQYF.

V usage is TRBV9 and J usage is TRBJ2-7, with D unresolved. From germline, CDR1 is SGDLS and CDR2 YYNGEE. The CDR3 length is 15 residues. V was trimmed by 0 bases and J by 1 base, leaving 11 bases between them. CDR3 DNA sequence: TGTGCCAGCAGCGTAGCACCCGGGCTATCCTACGAGCAGTACTTC. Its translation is CASSVAPGLSYEQYF.

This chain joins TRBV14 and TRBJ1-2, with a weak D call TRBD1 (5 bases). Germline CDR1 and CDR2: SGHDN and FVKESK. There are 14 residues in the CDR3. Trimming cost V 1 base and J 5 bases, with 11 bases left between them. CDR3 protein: CASSQVTGTYGYTF. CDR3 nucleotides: TGTGCCAGCAGCCAAGTAACCGGGACGTATGGCTACACCTTC.

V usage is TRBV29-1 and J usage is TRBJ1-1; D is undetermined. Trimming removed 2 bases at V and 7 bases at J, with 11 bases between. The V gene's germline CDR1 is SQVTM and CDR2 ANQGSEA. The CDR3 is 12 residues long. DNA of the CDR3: TGCAGCGTTGAAACACAGATATTTGAAGCTTTCTTT. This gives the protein CSVETQIFEAFF.

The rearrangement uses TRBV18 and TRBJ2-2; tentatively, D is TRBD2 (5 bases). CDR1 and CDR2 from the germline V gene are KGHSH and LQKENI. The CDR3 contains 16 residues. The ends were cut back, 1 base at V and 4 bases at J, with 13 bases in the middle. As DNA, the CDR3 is TGTGCCAGCTCACCACTCCAACTAGTTCCCACCGGGGAGCTGTTTTTT. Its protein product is CASSPLQLVPTGELFF.

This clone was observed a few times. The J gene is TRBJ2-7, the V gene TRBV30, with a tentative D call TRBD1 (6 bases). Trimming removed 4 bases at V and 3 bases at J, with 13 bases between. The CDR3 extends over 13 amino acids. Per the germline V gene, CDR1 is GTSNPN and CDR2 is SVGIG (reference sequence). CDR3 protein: CAWTRQDVYEQYF. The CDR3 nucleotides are TGTGCCTGGACGCGACAGGATGTCTACGAGCAGTACTTC.

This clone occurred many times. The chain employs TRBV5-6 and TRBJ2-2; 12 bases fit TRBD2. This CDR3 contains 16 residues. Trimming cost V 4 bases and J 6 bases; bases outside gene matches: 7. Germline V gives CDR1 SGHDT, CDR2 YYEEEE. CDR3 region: CASSPETSGRSGELFF. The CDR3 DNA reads TGTGCCAGCAGCCCCGAGACTAGCGGGAGATCCGGGGAGCTGTTTTTT.